These T cell receptor beta chains were read from a single sample in a study of blood T cells in healthy people across ages. TCRdb independently ran MiXCR on the 5' RACE reads; one entry per CDR3 protein. The sample lists hundreds of thousands of distinct CDR3 sequences; 45% to 50% were seen once. Specimen: blood. These receptor sequences come from a woman in her sixties in good health. Each CDR3 is given with its conserved first and last residue. The D gene is left open where the match is weak. Some rows have no size entry. The others give once, few or many, or a class for an expanded clone.

v_gene	d_gene	abundance	len	j_gene	CDR3aa	CDR3nt
TRBV5-1	TRBD1	-	14	TRBJ2-3	CASSSSGTGGMQYF	TGCGCCAGCAGCAGTTCCGGGACAGGGGGCATGCAGTATTTT
TRBV12-3/TRBV12-4	-	few	15	TRBJ1-1	CASTLAGGTITEAFF	TGTGCCAGCACTCTAGCGGGGGGAACCATCACTGAAGCTTTCTTT
TRBV12-3/TRBV12-4	TRBD2	-	14	TRBJ2-7	CASSRTSGTSEQYF	TGTGCCAGCAGCCGGACTAGCGGGACTTCTGAGCAGTACTTC
TRBV10-3	-	few	15	TRBJ1-1	CAISPRTVMNTEAFF	TGTGCCATCAGTCCCAGGACGGTCATGAACACTGAAGCTTTCTTT
TRBV7-2	TRBD2	-	13	TRBJ2-1	CANRLAGVNEQFF	TGTGCCAACAGACTAGCGGGAGTCAATGAGCAGTTCTTC
TRBV5-1	TRBD1	-	16	TRBJ2-1	CASSNQGDASYNEQFF	TGCGCCAGCAGTAATCAGGGGGATGCCTCCTACAATGAGCAGTTCTTC
TRBV20-1	-	-	13	TRBJ1-5	CGARRNLHQPQHF	TGCGGTGCTAGAAGGAACCTCCATCAGCCCCAGCATTTT
TRBV18	-	-	15	TRBJ1-2	CASSPVLGGNYGYTF	TGTGCCAGCTCACCAGTTCTGGGCGGGAACTATGGCTACACCTTC
TRBV15	TRBD1	-	16	TRBJ2-7	CTTSRNGTGKFDEQYF	TGTACCACCAGCCGAAATGGGACAGGGAAATTCGACGAGCAGTACTTC
TRBV30	-	-	14	TRBJ2-1	CAWSTRGRGNEQFF	TGTGCCTGGAGTACTCGGGGGAGGGGGAATGAGCAGTTCTTC
TRBV20-1	TRBD2	-	14	TRBJ2-7	CSAVPRTSRDEQYF	TGCAGTGCTGTTCCCCGGACTAGCAGGGACGAGCAGTACTTC
TRBV5-4	TRBD1	-	16	TRBJ1-1	CASTPGTGMMNTEAFF	TGTGCCAGCACTCCCGGGACAGGGATGATGAACACTGAAGCTTTCTTT
TRBV20-1	-	many	15	TRBJ2-3	CSARDEEGSTDTQYF	TGCAGTGCTAGAGATGAGGAGGGGAGCACAGATACGCAGTATTTT
TRBV7-2	TRBD1	-	14	TRBJ1-5	CASSSDRGLRPQHF	TGTGCCAGCAGCTCCGACAGGGGGCTTCGGCCCCAGCATTTT
TRBV5-5	-	-	17	TRBJ1-6	CASSNLISSGSKSPLHF	TGTGCCAGCAGCAACTTGATTTCATCGGGGTCTAAGTCACCCCTCCACTTT
TRBV30	-	-	13	TRBJ2-7	CAGRYVGSYEQYF	TGTGCCGGGAGGTACGTGGGTTCCTACGAGCAGTACTTC
TRBV29-1	-	many	13	TRBJ2-7	CSVNLQGRIEQYF	TGCAGCGTAAATTTACAGGGCCGCATCGAGCAGTACTTC
TRBV7-2	-	-	15	TRBJ2-7	CASSLAASSSYEQYF	TGTGCCAGCAGCTTAGCCGCTAGCAGTTCCTACGAGCAGTACTTC
TRBV7-8	TRBD1	once	15	TRBJ2-3	CASSTQGAGSDTQYF	TGTGCCAGCAGCACCCAGGGGGCGGGTTCAGATACGCAGTATTTT
TRBV20-1	-	many	15	TRBJ2-5	CSPLTYYGGGETQYF	TGCAGTCCACTCACCTACTACGGGGGAGGAGAGACCCAGTACTTC
TRBV6-2/TRBV6-3	-	-	18	TRBJ2-7	CASRSVVGGTVSKYEQYF	TGTGCCAGCAGATCCGTCGTGGGGGGCACGGTATCTAAGTACGAGCAGTACTTC
TRBV5-1	TRBD2	-	15	TRBJ2-7	CASSFSLAGVGEQYF	TGCGCCAGCAGCTTTAGCCTAGCGGGAGTGGGGGAGCAGTACTTC
TRBV28	-	once	12	TRBJ1-1	CASRTDGLEAFF	TGTGCCAGCAGAACGGACGGGCTTGAAGCTTTCTTT
TRBV5-1	TRBD1	once	14	TRBJ2-5	CATTSGTGGNEQYF	TGCGCCACTACCTCCGGGACAGGGGGGAATGAGCAGTACTTC
TRBV2	TRBD2	few	15	TRBJ2-3	CASSQTSGGTDTQYF	TGTGCCAGCAGCCAGACTAGCGGGGGGACAGATACGCAGTATTTT
TRBV6-2/TRBV6-3	-	many	13	TRBJ2-1	CASRIDRYNEQFF	TGTGCCAGCAGAATTGACAGGTACAATGAGCAGTTCTTC
TRBV10-3	TRBD1	many	14	TRBJ2-7	CAISGRTGGSEQYF	TGTGCCATCAGTGGTCGGACAGGCGGCTCCGAGCAGTACTTC
TRBV30	TRBD2	-	14	TRBJ2-7	CAWNTLAESYEQYF	TGTGCCTGGAATACACTAGCGGAATCCTACGAGCAGTACTTC
TRBV7-2	TRBD2	-	18	TRBJ2-1	CASSLGGLRASGSYEQFF	TGTGCCAGCAGCTTAGGGGGGTTGCGGGCTAGCGGGAGTTATGAGCAGTTCTTC
TRBV20-1	TRBD1	few	13	TRBJ1-2	CSATRGQISGYTF	TGCAGTGCTACCAGGGGGCAGATCTCTGGCTACACCTTC
TRBV6-2/TRBV6-3	-	-	15	TRBJ2-1	CASSYLAEIYNEQFF	TGTGCCAGCAGTTACTTAGCGGAAATCTACAATGAGCAGTTCTTC
TRBV7-2	TRBD1	-	15	TRBJ2-1	CASSVGQGAEYEQFF	TGTGCCAGCAGCGTTGGACAGGGGGCCGAGTATGAGCAGTTCTTC
TRBV28	TRBD1	-	15	TRBJ2-5	CASTPPGQAIETQYF	TGTGCCAGCACCCCACCGGGACAGGCAATTGAGACCCAGTACTTC
TRBV28	TRBD1	-	16	TRBJ1-2	CASSLLIGTGSYGYTF	TGTGCCAGCAGTTTATTAATAGGGACAGGGTCATATGGCTACACCTTC
TRBV10-3	-	-	14	TRBJ2-1	CAISDSDSYNEQFF	TGTGCCATCAGCGATTCCGACTCCTACAATGAGCAGTTCTTC
TRBV11-1	TRBD2	-	19	TRBJ2-6	CASSLSATSGRTGANVLTF	TGTGCCAGCAGCTTATCTGCCACTAGCGGGAGGACTGGGGCCAACGTCCTGACTTTC
TRBV7-8	-	-	12	TRBJ2-3	CASTTPPDTQYF	TGTGCCAGCACCACTCCTCCAGATACGCAGTATTTT
TRBV5-1	TRBD1	-	14	TRBJ2-3	CASSLQGSGDTQYF	TGCGCCAGCAGCTTACAGGGGAGCGGAGATACGCAGTATTTT
TRBV7-2	TRBD2	-	16	TRBJ2-5	CASSPGLAGAQETQYF	TGTGCCAGCAGCCCAGGACTAGCGGGAGCCCAAGAGACCCAGTACTTC